This T cell receptor beta chain was captured in a study of shared clonotypes between healthy human individuals. Study information: Donors had three CD4 naive, three CD4 memory, two CD8 naive and one CD8 memory plate apiece.

This clone was counted a single time. The antigen is not known. CD45RO-negative, CCR7-positively selected cells formed the naive CD8 fraction, excluding terminally differentiated effector memory CD45RA+ cells. The method was immunoSEQ multiplex PCR; TCRdb's version includes in-frame clones alone and lacks a portion of them. The sample contains some 600,000 clones, 95% to 97% of which appear only once. General study results and limits: The study generally estimated greater richness for naive than memory subsets. The authors expected sequencing depth to affect clonotype sharing among donors. The study sampled only blood, and tissue repertoires likely differ.

The sequence came from a woman in her twenties or thirties in good health. Sequenced material: naive CD8+ T cells sorted from blood.

The CDR3 nucleotides read TGTGCCAGCAGTTTCGGGACAGGGGTCCACGAGCAGTACTTC. Protein: CASSFGTGVHEQYF. The rearrangement joins TRBV28 to TRBJ2-7; TRBD1 matches at 10 bases. Germline assignment: CDR1 MDHEN and CDR2 SYDVKM. Trimming at V came to 3 bases and at J to 5 bases, leaving 4 bases not matched to a gene. The CDR3 loop spans 14 amino acids.